Below are 32 T cell receptor beta chains sequenced from a single sample in a study of blood T cell repertoires in COVID-19. The method was immunoSEQ multiplex PCR; TCRdb's version includes in-frame clones alone and lacks a portion of them. Of approximately 300,000 clones detected, approximately 92% appear once; the ten largest clones hold around 20%. Sequenced material: PBMCs or T cells enriched from blood (not recorded which). Receptors originate from a woman aged 30 to 39 who had recovered from COVID-19.

The gene calls are TRBV24-1 and TRBJ1-1; TRBD1 matches 7 bases. Germline CDR1 is KGHDR and CDR2 is SFDVKD. The V gene end was trimmed by 7 bases and the J gene end by 3 bases; junction bases not matched to a gene: 7. This CDR3 region has 14 residues. The CDR3 DNA follows: TGTGCCACCAGCCCAAGAGACAGGGACACTGAAGCTTTCTTT. Translation gives CATSPRDRDTEAFF.

This clone was recorded a few times. The V call is TRBV3-1 (or the pseudogene TRBV3-2), the J call TRBJ1-2, with TRBD1 matching over 7 bases. The trim removed 4 bases at V and 7 bases at J, leaving 12 bases unmatched. Per germline, CDR1 LGHDT and CDR2 YNNKEL (reference sequence). This CDR3 contains 15 residues. The CDR3 sequence: CASSPPTGRNSGYTF. CDR3 nucleotides: TGTGCCAGCAGCCCTCCGACAGGGAGGAATTCTGGCTACACCTTC.

The chain uses TRBV21-1 and TRBJ1-5; TRBD1 is the table's D call and was not checked against the DNA. TRBV21-1 is recorded as a pseudogene. The CDR3 covers 14 residues. The CDR3 is CTTPGHRSNQPQHF. CDR3 DNA sequence: TGTACGACCCCGGGACACCGTAGCAATCAGCCCCAGCATTTT.

The chain employs TRBV19 and TRBJ1-5; a weak D match, TRBD1 (5 bases). Trimming took off 6 bases at V and 0 bases at J, with 12 bases between the two ends. The germline V gene encodes CDR1 LNHDA and CDR2 SQIVND (reference sequence). This CDR3 spans 15 amino acids. CDR3 coding DNA: TGTGCCAGTAGAGTGACAGCGAATAGCAATCAGCCCCAGCATTTT. It translates to CASRVTANSNQPQHF.

Regarding this clone: At the DNA level, this CDR3 is encoded by other sequences in the same sample as well. The J gene is TRBJ1-3, the V gene TRBV28; the D is unclear. The CDR3 loop spans 12 amino acids. V was shortened by 8 bases and J by 1 base, with 6 bases between the two germline ends. In germline, CDR1 is MDHEN, CDR2 SYDVKM. The CDR3 loop is CASRGSGNTIYF. CDR3 DNA sequence: TGTGCCAGCCGGGGTTCTGGAAACACCATATATTTT.

The gene calls are TRBV7-8 and TRBJ1-1, with D maybe TRBD1 (6 bases). V was cut by 5 bases and J by 7 bases, with 8 bases left in between. CDR3 size: 11 residues. Germline V gene lookup returns CDR1 SGHVS and CDR2 FQNEAQ. CDR3 residues: CASSQQGEAFF. The CDR3 DNA reads TGTGCCAGCAGCCAACAGGGTGAAGCTTTCTTT.

The rearrangement uses TRBV10-3 and TRBJ2-1; 7 positions agree with TRBD1. Unmatched junction bases numbered 7, after V lost 6 bases and J lost 5 bases. The CDR3 is 14 amino acids. Germline values: CDR1 ENHRY, CDR2 SYGVKD. CDR3 loop: CAISPQGSHNEQFF. The CDR3 DNA reads as TGTGCCATCAGCCCACAGGGGTCCCACAATGAGCAGTTCTTC.

This chain links TRBV5-1 with TRBJ1-1; the match to TRBD1 covers 7 bases. V was pared by 5 bases and J by 0 bases, with 4 bases of the junction left unmatched. Germline loops: CDR1 SGHRS, CDR2 YFSETQ. The CDR3 spans 14 residues. CDR3 amino acids: CASSQGTVNTEAFF. In DNA, the CDR3 is TGCGCCAGCAGTCAAGGGACAGTGAACACTGAAGCTTTCTTT.

V is TRBV24-1 and J is TRBJ1-6; 8 bases are a match to TRBD1. The V gene's germline CDR1 is KGHDR and CDR2 SFDVKD. Trimming removed 3 bases from V and 8 bases from J; junction bases left unmatched: 17. The length of the CDR3 is 19 residues. CDR3 protein: CATSDGVGTGLGWDSPLHF. The CDR3 bases are TGTGCCACCAGTGATGGGGTTGGGACAGGTCTTGGTTGGGATTCACCCCTCCACTTT.

V usage is TRBV6-5 and J usage is TRBJ1-5; 7 nucleotides agree with TRBD1. Germline trimming cut 4 bases from V and 7 bases from J; bases unmatched to any gene: 10. CDR1 is MNHEY and CDR2 is SVGAGI in the germline V gene. The CDR3 totals 15 residues. CDR3 region: CASSSGQGGVQPQHF. DNA of the CDR3: TGTGCCAGCAGTTCCGGCCAAGGGGGCGTACAGCCCCAGCATTTT.

J is TRBJ1-1 and V is TRBV9; D not certain. Trimming removed 0 bases at V and 6 bases at J, with 15 bases between. The V gene's germline CDR1 is SGDLS and CDR2 YYNGEE. The CDR3 is 15 residues long. The CDR3 DNA follows: TGTGCCAGCAGCGTAGCTGTAGGGAGTGGGCCTGAAGCTTTCTTT. Translated, it gives CASSVAVGSGPEAFF.

V and J are TRBV19 and TRBJ1-5, with 10 positions matching TRBD1. The germline V gene encodes CDR1 LNHDA and CDR2 SQIVND (reference sequence). The CDR3 runs 16 residues. V lost 4 bases, J lost 5 bases, and 8 bases stayed unmatched. The CDR3 reads CASSRRQGARDQPQHF. The DNA for the CDR3 is TGTGCCAGTAGTAGGCGACAGGGGGCGAGAGATCAGCCCCAGCATTTT.

This clone was seen once. The chain couples TRBV19 to TRBJ2-3; the match to TRBD1 covers 7 bases. The CDR3 is made up of 14 amino acids. V gave up 5 bases and J gave up 4 bases; unmatched junction bases: 6. Germline loops: CDR1 LNHDA, CDR2 SQIVND (reference sequence). In nucleotides, the CDR3 is TGTGCCAGTAGTTTTAGACAGGGTGCAGATACGCAGTATTTT. Translated, it gives CASSFRQGADTQYF.

J is TRBJ2-3 and V is TRBV7-2; 7 bases fit TRBD2. Germline assignment: CDR1 SGHTA and CDR2 FQGNSA. This CDR3 region has 14 residues. V lost 7 bases, J lost 3 bases, and 7 bases stayed unmatched. Here the CDR3 reads CASTTAGMTDTQYF. CDR3 DNA sequence: TGTGCCAGCACTACAGCGGGAATGACAGATACGCAGTATTTT.

This chain links TRBV6-5 with TRBJ2-3; D possibly corresponds to TRBD2 (6 bases). Germline V gives CDR1 MNHEY, CDR2 SVGAGI. Trimming took 6 bases from V and 1 from J, leaving 14 bases between them. The CDR3 extends over 15 amino acids. CDR3 nucleotide sequence: TGTGCCAGCAGATGGGGCGGGGCCCGCACAGATACGCAGTATTTT. Amino acid sequence: CASRWGGARTDTQYF.

The V call is TRBV21-1, the J call TRBJ2-3; TRBD2 is the table's D call and was not checked against the DNA. TRBV21-1 represents a pseudogene. The CDR3 loop spans 17 amino acids. CDR3 nucleotides: TGTGCCAGCAGCAAAGCCGGAGAGGGAGAAGCTACAGATACGCAGTATTTT. This encodes CASSKAGEGEATDTQYF.

The chain has TRBV28 and TRBJ2-5, with 8 bases identical to TRBD1. The CDR3 loop spans 16 amino acids. Germline values: CDR1 MDHEN, CDR2 SYDVKM. The trim removed 3 bases at V and 1 base at J, leaving 7 bases unmatched. The CDR3 sequence is CASSLYVGTGQETQYF. Here the CDR3 DNA reads TGTGCCAGCAGTTTGTATGTCGGGACAGGCCAAGAGACCCAGTACTTC.

The V call is TRBV11-2, the J call TRBJ2-1; 7 bases fit TRBD2. The J segment lost 9 bases and the V segment lost 7 bases, leaving 15 bases of the junction unmatched. The CDR3 length is 15 residues. From germline, CDR1 is SGHAT and CDR2 FQNNGV. The CDR3 DNA follows: TGTGCCAGCACCCCGGTTCGCGGGAGATATGGTGAGCAGTTCTTC. Amino acids: CASTPVRGRYGEQFF.

The V and J genes are TRBV7-9 and TRBJ1-1, with a possible D match to TRBD1 (5 bases). V lost 1 base to trimming and J lost 2 bases, with 11 bases between them. Germline V gene sequence: CDR1 SEHNR, CDR2 FQNEAQ (reference sequence). The CDR3 is 15 amino acids. In DNA, the CDR3 is TGTGCCAGCAGCTTAGTGCAGGACATTAACACTGAAGCTTTCTTT. Its protein product is CASSLVQDINTEAFF. Looking up the rest from reference TRBV7-9 and TRBJ1-1 gives the full variable domain: DTGVSQNPRHKITKRGQNVTFRCDPISEHNRLYWYRQTLGQGPEFLTYFQNEAQLEKSRLLSDRFSAERPKGSFSTLEIQRTEQGDSAMYLCASSLVQDINTEAFFGQGTRLTVV.

This chain connects TRBV10-1 to TRBJ1-6; D not certain. The length of the CDR3 is 14 residues. The germline V and J ends were trimmed by 5 bases and 4 bases, with 9 bases remaining between them. CDR1 is WNHNN, CDR2 SYGVQD, per germline (reference sequence). The DNA of the CDR3 is TGCGCCAGCAGTACCCCCGGGTATAATTCACCCCTCCACTTT. Its translation is CASSTPGYNSPLHF.

V and J are TRBV27 and TRBJ1-2, with D possibly matching TRBD1 (5 bases). V lost 4 bases to trimming and J lost 5 bases, with 14 bases between them. This CDR3 contains 14 residues. Per the germline V gene, CDR1 is MNHEY and CDR2 is SMNVEV (reference sequence). CDR3 loop: CASSSPDSLYGYTF. The DNA for the CDR3 is TGTGCCAGCAGTTCTCCAGACAGTTTATATGGCTACACCTTC.

V gene TRBV6-1 combines with J gene TRBJ1-1; TRBD1 matches at 9 bases. With 0 bases clipped from V and 12 bases from J, the junction kept 8 bases outside the gene matches. The germline V gene has CDR1 MNHNS and CDR2 SASEGT. This CDR3 spans 14 amino acids. The CDR3 protein is CASSEATTGGETFF. In DNA form, the CDR3 reads TGTGCCAGCAGTGAAGCAACGACAGGGGGAGAAACTTTCTTT.

V and J are TRBV19 and TRBJ2-5; perhaps TRBD2 as D (5 bases). CDR1 and CDR2 from the germline V gene are LNHDA and SQIVND (reference sequence). Trimming removed 3 bases from V and 5 bases from J, with 13 bases in between. The CDR3 is made up of 14 amino acids. In DNA, the CDR3 is TGTGCCAGTAGTATCGTCCTAGCCCCCGAGACCCAGTACTTC. Residues: CASSIVLAPETQYF.

The CDR3 loop is CASSLQGGDQPQHF. The CDR3 DNA reads as TGCGCCAGCAGCCTACAGGGGGGAGATCAGCCCCAGCATTTT. The chain joins TRBV5-1 to TRBJ1-5; 8 bases are shared with TRBD1. This CDR3 spans 14 amino acids. V was pared by 4 bases and J by 5 bases, with 5 bases of the junction left unmatched. Germline CDR1 SGHRS, CDR2 YFSETQ.

In its sample, this clone was seen once. This chain links TRBV29-1 with TRBJ2-7; D uncertain. This CDR3 comprises 12 residues. The germline CDR1 and CDR2 sequences are SQVTM and ANQGSEA. V was cut by 3 bases and J by 2 bases, with 8 bases left in between. In DNA, the CDR3 is TGCAGCGTTGAGGCCCCCACCTACGAGCAGTACTTC. Its protein is CSVEAPTYEQYF.

The V gene is TRBV11-2, the J gene TRBJ2-1; 10 bases are a match to TRBD1. Germline-derived CDR1 and CDR2 are SGHAT and FQNNGV. V lost 1 base, J lost 7 bases, and 4 bases stayed unmatched. CDR3 length: 15 residues. CDR3 in amino acids: CASSLAGTGANEQFF. In DNA form, the CDR3 reads TGTGCCAGCAGCTTAGCCGGGACAGGGGCTAATGAGCAGTTCTTC.

The V and J genes are TRBV7-9 and TRBJ1-1; D is unresolved. The V end lost 5 bases, the J end lost 11 bases, and 15 bases lay between the germline ends. The length of the CDR3 is 12 residues. From germline, CDR1 is SEHNR and CDR2 FQNEAQ (reference sequence). The chain's CDR3 is CASSLYSRGAFF. The CDR3 region has the DNA TGTGCCAGCAGCCTATACAGTCGGGGTGCTTTCTTT.

This chain's CDR3 is CASSARDRGNEQFF. CDR3 nucleotide sequence: TGTGCCAGCAGCGCCCGGGACAGGGGTAATGAGCAGTTCTTC. The chain is built from TRBV7-2 and TRBJ2-1, with 10 nucleotides matching TRBD1. With 5 bases clipped from V and 7 bases from J, the junction kept 5 bases outside the gene matches. The CDR3 contains 14 residues. Germline V gene lookup returns CDR1 SGHTA and CDR2 FQGNSA.

The chain links TRBV9 to TRBJ2-3; 11 bases fit TRBD2. The V gene end was trimmed by 3 bases and the J gene end by 6 bases; junction bases not matched to a gene: 9. This CDR3 region has 16 residues. Per germline, CDR1 SGDLS and CDR2 YYNGEE. CDR3 in amino acids: CASSDVSGRAADTQYF. DNA for the CDR3: TGTGCCAGCAGCGACGTTAGCGGGAGGGCTGCGGATACGCAGTATTTT.

The chain carries TRBV11-2 and TRBJ2-3; 10 bases are shared with TRBD2. Per germline, CDR1 SGHAT and CDR2 FQNNGV. This CDR3 is 17 amino acids long. Trimming took 5 bases from V and 4 from J; bases not matched to a gene: 12. DNA of the CDR3: TGTGCCAGCAGCCTCCGGGGCTTAGCGGGGGGATCAGATACGCAGTATTTT. Amino acid sequence: CASSLRGLAGGSDTQYF.

The chain has TRBV18 and TRBJ2-7, with 10 bases lining up with TRBD1. Germline trimming cut 3 bases from V and 4 bases from J; bases unmatched to any gene: 3. The CDR3 has 14 residues. Germline values: CDR1 KGHSH, CDR2 LQKENI. In nucleotides, the CDR3 is TGTGCCAGCTCACCCGGGACAGGGGTATACGAGCAGTACTTC. Its translation: CASSPGTGVYEQYF.

The V gene is TRBV10-3, the J gene TRBJ2-2; 8 nucleotides agree with TRBD2. CDR1 and CDR2 from the germline V gene are ENHRY and SYGVKD. CDR3 length equals 17 residues. Trimming removed 3 bases from V and 9 bases from J; junction bases left unmatched: 15. This chain's CDR3 is CAISEIGSGGGSWELFF. CDR3 sequence (DNA): TGTGCCATCAGTGAAATAGGGAGCGGGGGCGGATCGTGGGAGCTGTTTTTT.